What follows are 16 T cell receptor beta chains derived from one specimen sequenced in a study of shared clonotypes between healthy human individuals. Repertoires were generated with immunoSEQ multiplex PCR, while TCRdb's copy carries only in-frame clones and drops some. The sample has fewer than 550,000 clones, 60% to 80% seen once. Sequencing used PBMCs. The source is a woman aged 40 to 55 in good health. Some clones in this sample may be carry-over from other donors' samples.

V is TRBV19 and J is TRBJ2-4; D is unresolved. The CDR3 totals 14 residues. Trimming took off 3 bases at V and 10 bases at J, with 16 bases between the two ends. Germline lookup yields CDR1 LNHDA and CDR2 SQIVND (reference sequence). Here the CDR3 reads CASSMSGPKTIQYF. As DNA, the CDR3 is TGTGCCAGTAGTATGTCTGGACCGAAAACAATTCAGTACTTC.

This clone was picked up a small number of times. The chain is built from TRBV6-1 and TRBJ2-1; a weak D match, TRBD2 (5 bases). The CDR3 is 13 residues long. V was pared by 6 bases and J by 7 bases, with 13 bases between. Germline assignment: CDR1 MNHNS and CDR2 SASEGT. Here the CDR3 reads CASRPVPGNEQFF. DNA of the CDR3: TGTGCCAGCAGACCCGTCCCGGGGAATGAGCAGTTCTTC.

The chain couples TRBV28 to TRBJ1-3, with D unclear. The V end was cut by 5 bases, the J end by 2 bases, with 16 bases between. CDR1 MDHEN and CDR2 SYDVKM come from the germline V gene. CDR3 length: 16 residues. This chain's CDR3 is CASSPPFAAPGNTIYF. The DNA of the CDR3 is TGTGCCAGCAGTCCTCCCTTTGCTGCTCCTGGAAACACCATATATTTT. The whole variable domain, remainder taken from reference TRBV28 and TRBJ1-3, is DVKVTQSSRYLVKRTGEKVFLECVQDMDHENMFWYRQDPGLGLRLIYFSYDVKMKEKGDIPEGYSVSREKKERFSLILESASTNQTSMYLCASSPPFAAPGNTIYFGEGSWLTVV.

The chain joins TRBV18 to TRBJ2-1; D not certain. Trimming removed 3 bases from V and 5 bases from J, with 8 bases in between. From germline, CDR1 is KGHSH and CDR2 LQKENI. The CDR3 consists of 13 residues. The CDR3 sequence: CASSPEIDNEQFF. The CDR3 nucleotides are TGTGCCAGCTCACCTGAAATAGACAATGAGCAGTTCTTC.

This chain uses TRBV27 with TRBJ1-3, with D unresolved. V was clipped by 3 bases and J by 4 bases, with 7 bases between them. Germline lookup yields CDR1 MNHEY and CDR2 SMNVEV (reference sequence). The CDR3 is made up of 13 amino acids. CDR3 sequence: CASSLGLGNTIYF. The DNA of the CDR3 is TGTGCCAGCAGTTTGGGGTTAGGAAACACCATATATTTT.

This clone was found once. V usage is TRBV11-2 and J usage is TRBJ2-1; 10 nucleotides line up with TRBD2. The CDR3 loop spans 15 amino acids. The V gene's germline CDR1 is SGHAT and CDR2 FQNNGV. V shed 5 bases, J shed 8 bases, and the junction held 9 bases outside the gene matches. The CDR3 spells CASSPQGLAFDEQFF. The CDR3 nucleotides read TGTGCCAGCAGCCCTCAGGGACTAGCGTTCGATGAGCAGTTCTTC.

The CDR3 DNA follows: TGTGCCAGCAGTTACTGGAGCGGGAGTGGCGAGCAGTACTTC. It is translated as CASSYWSGSGEQYF. The V and J genes are TRBV6-5 and TRBJ2-7; 8 bases align to TRBD2. This CDR3 has 14 amino acids. Trimming at V came to 1 base and at J to 6 bases, leaving 5 bases not matched to a gene. CDR1 is MNHEY, CDR2 SVGAGI, per germline.

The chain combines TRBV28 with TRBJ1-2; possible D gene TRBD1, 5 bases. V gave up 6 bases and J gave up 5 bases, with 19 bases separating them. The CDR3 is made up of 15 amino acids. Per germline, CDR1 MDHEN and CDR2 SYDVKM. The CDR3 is CASRYTRGRVYGYTF. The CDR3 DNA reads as TGTGCCAGCAGATATACGCGGGGCAGGGTATATGGCTACACCTTC.

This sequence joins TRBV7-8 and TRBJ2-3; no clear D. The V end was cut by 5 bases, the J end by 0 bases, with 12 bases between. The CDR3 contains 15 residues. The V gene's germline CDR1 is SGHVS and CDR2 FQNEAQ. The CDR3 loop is CASSLRTDSTDTQYF. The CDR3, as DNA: TGTGCCAGCAGCCTCCGGACCGATAGCACAGATACGCAGTATTTT.

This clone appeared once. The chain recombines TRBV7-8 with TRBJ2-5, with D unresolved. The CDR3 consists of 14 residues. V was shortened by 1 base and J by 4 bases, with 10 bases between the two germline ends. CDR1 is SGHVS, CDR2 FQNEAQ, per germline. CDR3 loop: CASSLEARGETQYF. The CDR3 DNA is TGTGCCAGCAGCTTAGAGGCTAGAGGAGAGACCCAGTACTTC. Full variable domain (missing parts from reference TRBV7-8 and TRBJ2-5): GAGVSQSPRYKVAKRGQDVALRCDPISGHVSLFWYQQALGQGPEFLTYFQNEAQLDKSGLPSDRFFAERPEGSVSTLKIQRTQQEDSAVYLCASSLEARGETQYFGPGTRLLVL.

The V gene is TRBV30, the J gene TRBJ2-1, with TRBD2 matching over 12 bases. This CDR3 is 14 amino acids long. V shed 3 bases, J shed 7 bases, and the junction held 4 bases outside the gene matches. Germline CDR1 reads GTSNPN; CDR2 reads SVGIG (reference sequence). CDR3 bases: TGTGCCTGGAGGTCCGGGACTAGCGGGAATGAGCAGTTCTTC. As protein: CAWRSGTSGNEQFF.

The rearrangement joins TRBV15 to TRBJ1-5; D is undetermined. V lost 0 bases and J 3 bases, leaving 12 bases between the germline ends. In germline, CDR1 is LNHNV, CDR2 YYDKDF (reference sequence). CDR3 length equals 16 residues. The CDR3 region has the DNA TGTGCCACCAGCAGAGAGGGGTCAGGCCACAATCAGCCCCAGCATTTT. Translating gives CATSREGSGHNQPQHF.

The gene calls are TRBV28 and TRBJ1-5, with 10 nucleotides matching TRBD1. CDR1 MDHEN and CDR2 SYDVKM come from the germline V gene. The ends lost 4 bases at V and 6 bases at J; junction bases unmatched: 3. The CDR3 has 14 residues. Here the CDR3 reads CASSWTGGSQPQHF. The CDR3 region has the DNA TGTGCCAGCAGTTGGACAGGGGGTTCTCAGCCCCAGCATTTT.

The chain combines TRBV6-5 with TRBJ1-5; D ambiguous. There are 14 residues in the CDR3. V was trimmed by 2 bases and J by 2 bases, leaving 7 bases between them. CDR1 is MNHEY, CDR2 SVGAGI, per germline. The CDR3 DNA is TGTGCCAGCAGTTACCGGCAGGGCAATCAGCCCCAGCATTTT. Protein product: CASSYRQGNQPQHF.

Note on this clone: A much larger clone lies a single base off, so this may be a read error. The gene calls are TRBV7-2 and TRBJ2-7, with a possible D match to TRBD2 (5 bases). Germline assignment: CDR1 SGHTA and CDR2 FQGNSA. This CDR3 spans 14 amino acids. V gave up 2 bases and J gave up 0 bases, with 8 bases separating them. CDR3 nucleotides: TGTGCCAGCAGCTTACATGGGAGCTCCTACGAGCAGTACTTC. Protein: CASSLHGSSYEQYF.

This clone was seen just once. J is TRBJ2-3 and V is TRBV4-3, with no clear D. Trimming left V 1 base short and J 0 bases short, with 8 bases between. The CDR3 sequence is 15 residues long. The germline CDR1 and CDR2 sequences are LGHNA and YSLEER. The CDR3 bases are TGCGCCAGCAGCCAAGGCCCCATGAGCACAGATACGCAGTATTTT. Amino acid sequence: CASSQGPMSTDTQYF.